This T cell receptor beta chain was sequenced in a study of OX40 agonist ivuxolimab in advanced cancers. There are 13 residues in the CDR3. The V segment lost 4 bases and the J segment 5 bases; nucleotides outside the gene matches: 3. Germline V gene sequence: CDR1 SNHLY, CDR2 FYNNEI. Generated by immunoSEQ multiplex PCR, the TCRdb table keeps only in-frame clones and is missing some. The sample lists tens of thousands of clones, over 75% seen once, with under 0.75% in the top ten. The TCR sequence derives from an adult with an advanced solid tumor such as melanoma, head and neck, liver or kidney cancer. The chain combines TRBV2 with TRBJ2-5; 8 bases align to TRBD2. The sequencing used CD4+ or CD8+ T cells sorted from blood, collected in a trial of the OX40 agonist ivuxolimab. In DNA form, the CDR3 reads TGTGCCAGCAGTGTGCGGGGGGAGGAGACCCAGTACTTC. Translated, it gives CASSVRGEETQYF. Looking up the rest from reference TRBV2 and TRBJ2-5 gives the full variable domain: EPEVTQTPSHQVTQMGQEVILRCVPISNHLYFYWYRQILGQKVEFLVSFYNNEISEKSEIFDDQFSVERPDGSNFTLKIRSTKLEDSAMYFCASSVRGEETQYFGPGTRLLVL.